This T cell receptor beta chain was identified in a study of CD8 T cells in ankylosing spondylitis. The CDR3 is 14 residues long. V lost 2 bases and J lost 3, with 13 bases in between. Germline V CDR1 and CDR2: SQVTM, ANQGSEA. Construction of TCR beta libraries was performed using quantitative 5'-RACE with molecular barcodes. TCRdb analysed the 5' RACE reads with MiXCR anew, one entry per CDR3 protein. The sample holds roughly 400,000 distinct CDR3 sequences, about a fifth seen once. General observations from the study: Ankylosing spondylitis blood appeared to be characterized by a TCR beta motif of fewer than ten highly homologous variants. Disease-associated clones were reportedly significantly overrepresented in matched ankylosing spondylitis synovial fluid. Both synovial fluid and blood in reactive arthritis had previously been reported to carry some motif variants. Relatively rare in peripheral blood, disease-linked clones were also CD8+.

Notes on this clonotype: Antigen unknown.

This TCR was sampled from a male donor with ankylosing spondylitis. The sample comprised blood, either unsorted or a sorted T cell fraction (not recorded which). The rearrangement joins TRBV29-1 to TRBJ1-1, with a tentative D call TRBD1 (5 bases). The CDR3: CSVERVLGDTEAFF. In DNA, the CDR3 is TGCAGCGTTGAACGGGTTTTGGGGGACACTGAAGCTTTCTTT.